Included here is one T cell receptor beta chain sequence, with context. The antigen is not known. Trimming pared 3 bases from V and 2 bases from J, leaving 21 bases between. The CDR3 sequence is 18 residues long. Germline CDR1 reads LNHNV; CDR2 reads YYDKDF (reference sequence). These data are taken from a study of PD-1 blockade in classical Hodgkin lymphoma. Whole-study results and caveats: The study found that TCR diversity rose significantly by C4D1 in CD4+ but not CD8+ cells. Newly diagnosed and completely responding patients shared comparable baseline diversity.

Relapse after autologous stem cell transplantation occurred in every patient, and brentuximab vedotin exposure varied. The patients, who had relapsed/refractory classical Hodgkin lymphoma, achieved best responses of complete response, partial response or progressive disease. The assay was immunoSEQ multiplex PCR, and TCRdb's table has in-frame clones only and misses some. The table includes nearly 60,000 clones, 85% to 95% detected once. This chain joins TRBV15 and TRBJ2-3; tentatively, D is TRBD1 or TRBD2 (5 bases each). The sequences come from peripheral blood mononuclear cells (PBMCs), collected before the second cycle of nivolumab. The receptor was isolated from a human donor with classical Hodgkin lymphoma. CDR3 sequence: CATSRPGPIEEDTDTQYF. The CDR3 nucleotides read TGTGCCACCAGCAGGCCGGGACCGATAGAAGAGGACACAGATACGCAGTATTTT.